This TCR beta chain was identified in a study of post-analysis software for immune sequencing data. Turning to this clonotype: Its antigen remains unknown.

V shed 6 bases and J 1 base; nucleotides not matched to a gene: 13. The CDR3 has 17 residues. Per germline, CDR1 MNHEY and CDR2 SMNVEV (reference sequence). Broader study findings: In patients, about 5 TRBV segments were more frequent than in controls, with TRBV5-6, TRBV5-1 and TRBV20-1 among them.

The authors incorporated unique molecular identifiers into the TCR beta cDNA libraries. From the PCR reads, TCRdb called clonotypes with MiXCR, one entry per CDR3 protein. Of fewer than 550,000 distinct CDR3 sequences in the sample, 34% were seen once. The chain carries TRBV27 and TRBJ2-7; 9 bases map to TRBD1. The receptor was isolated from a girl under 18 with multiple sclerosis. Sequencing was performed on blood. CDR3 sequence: CASRNPGQGPPSYEQYF. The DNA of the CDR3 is TGTGCCAGCAGAAACCCGGGACAGGGCCCGCCTTCCTACGAGCAGTACTTC.